Shown below are 14 T cell receptor beta chains from a single sample sequenced in a study of T cells after yellow fever vaccination (dated 2019 in TCRdb). The library was prepared using 5' RACE. The sequencing machine was an Illumina NovaSeq 6000. Using fastp trimming at Q25 and MiXCR clonotype assembly, TCRdb reanalyzed the public sequencing data and kept in-frame beta chains. Identical CDR3 proteins give one entry, which carries the most common genes and DNA. The sample table shows about 340,000 distinct CDR3 sequences, and approximately 12% are seen once. Jointly, the top ten make up around 3% of the sample. This sample's treatment or condition label indicates: live attenuated yellow fever vaccine strain. Sequencing was performed on CD4+ T cells sorted from PBMCs, taken 15 days after the yellow fever booster vaccination. The source is a man between 18 and 29 years old who received the YFV17D yellow fever vaccine.

The CDR3 region is CASSYSGLGRESEQYV. The CDR3 coding sequence is TGTGCCAGCAGTTACTCCGGCTTGGGGAGAGAGTCCGAGCAGTACGTC. This chain joins TRBV6-6 and TRBJ2-7, with a weak D call TRBD2 (5 bases). The germline CDR1 and CDR2 sequences are MNHNY and SVGAGI (reference sequence). This CDR3 has 16 residues. V was shortened by 0 bases and J by 6 bases, with 18 bases between the two germline ends.

V usage is TRBV18 and J usage is TRBJ1-2; D is uncertain. V gave up 7 bases and J gave up 8 bases, with 14 bases separating them. Germline CDR1 and CDR2: KGHSH and LQKENI. The CDR3 spans 12 residues. CDR3 bases: TGTGCCAGCTTATTGGACCCGGGGGGCTACACCTTC. This codes for CASLLDPGGYTF.

This clonotype showed up just a few times. The rearrangement uses TRBV20-1 and TRBJ1-1, with 7 nucleotides matching TRBD1. CDR1 and CDR2 (germline): DFQATT, SNEGSKA (reference sequence). J gave up 11 bases and V 5 bases, and 8 bases lay outside the gene matches. The length of the CDR3 is 11 residues. The DNA of the CDR3 is TGCAGTGCTCGAACAGGGGCTAGGGCTTTCTTT. Its translation: CSARTGARAFF.

There are many counts of this clonotype. The junction departs from the called germline gene at one end, perhaps through a read error. This rearrangement joins TRBV7-9 to TRBJ1-5, with D possibly TRBD1 on 6 matching bases. The CDR3 consists of 14 residues. The germline gives CDR1 SEHNR, CDR2 FQNEAQ (reference sequence). As DNA, the CDR3 is TGCGCCAGCAGCTTGGACAGTTCCAATCAGCCCCAGCATTTT. Its translation is CASSLDSSNQPQHF.

The chain is built from TRBV9 and TRBJ2-7, with 10 positions matching TRBD2. Germline V gives CDR1 SGDLS, CDR2 YYNGEE. This CDR3 is 16 amino acids long. V gave up 0 bases and J gave up 1 base; unmatched junction bases: 4. CDR3 nucleotide sequence: TGTGCCAGCAGCGTAGGGACTAGCGGAGCTTCCTACGAGCAGTACTTC. This codes for CASSVGTSGASYEQYF.

This clonotype has a handful of counts. The CDR3 DNA reads as TGTGCCAGCTCAACCGCCAGCTATGGCTACACCTTC. Amino acid sequence: CASSTASYGYTF. This chain links TRBV18 with TRBJ1-2; no firm D call. Germline CDR1 and CDR2: KGHSH and LQKENI. The V gene lost 5 bases and the J gene lost 4 bases, with 8 bases spanning the gap. The CDR3 length is 12 residues.

This clonotype was seen a handful of times. This chain uses TRBV27 with TRBJ2-6; weak D call: TRBD1 (6 bases). CDR1 and CDR2 from the germline V gene are MNHEY and SMNVEV (reference sequence). The CDR3 is made up of 15 amino acids. The V gene lost 6 bases and the J gene lost 0 bases, with 9 bases spanning the gap. The chain's CDR3 is CASRTGDSGANVLTF. The CDR3 bases are TGTGCCAGCAGGACAGGAGACTCTGGGGCCAACGTCCTGACTTTC.

V is TRBV11-2 and J is TRBJ1-1; possible D gene TRBD1, 5 bases. Germline V gene lookup returns CDR1 SGHAT and CDR2 FQNNGV. V lost 5 bases to trimming and J lost 7 bases, with 14 bases between them. The CDR3 consists of 13 residues. CDR3: CASSLTGGVEAFF. The CDR3 coding sequence is TGTGCCAGCAGCCTTACAGGAGGGGTTGAAGCTTTCTTT.

This clonotype has more than one count but fewer than ten. The rearrangement links TRBV28 to TRBJ2-7, with D unresolved. Between the trimmed V and J ends, which lost 2 bases and 4 bases, there was a span of 15 bases. Germline V lookup: CDR1 MDHEN, CDR2 SYDVKM. CDR3 length: 15 residues. In DNA, the CDR3 is TGTGCCAGCAGTTTAGCGTCTACCCAAGTTTACGAGCAGTACTTC. This gives the protein CASSLASTQVYEQYF.

The table lists this clonotype with a few counts. The rearrangement joins TRBV7-6 to TRBJ1-3; TRBD1 might be the D (6 bases). The CDR3 consists of 14 residues. Germline-derived CDR1 and CDR2 are SGHVS and FNYEAQ. Trimming left V 5 bases short and J 0 bases short, with 8 bases between. In DNA, the CDR3 is TGTGCCAGCAGCGGGACATTCTCTGGAAACACCATATATTTT. Amino acid sequence: CASSGTFSGNTIYF.

This clonotype has ten or more counts. V usage is TRBV7-8 and J usage is TRBJ2-7; 10 bases line up with TRBD1. There are 16 residues in the CDR3. With 3 bases clipped from V and 2 bases from J, the junction kept 7 bases outside the gene matches. Germline values: CDR1 SGHVS, CDR2 FQNEAQ. In DNA form, the CDR3 reads TGTGCCAGCAGCTTTCTCCCGGGACAGGGGACCTACGAGCAGTACTTC. Its translation: CASSFLPGQGTYEQYF.

The V and J genes are TRBV7-9 and TRBJ2-5; TRBD1 matches 9 bases. The CDR3 has 16 amino acids. The germline V gene has CDR1 SEHNR and CDR2 FQNEAQ (reference sequence). The J segment lost 1 base and the V segment lost 4 bases, leaving 7 bases of the junction unmatched. The CDR3 nucleotides are TGTGCCAGCAGCTCCGGGACAGGGTTTTTCCAAGAGACCCAGTACTTC. It codes for CASSSGTGFFQETQYF.

The V gene is TRBV20-1, the J gene TRBJ2-1, with 15 bases lining up with TRBD2. After removal of 3 bases from V and 6 bases from J, the junction contained 3 bases not matched to a gene. Germline V gene sequence: CDR1 DFQATT, CDR2 SNEGSKA (reference sequence). The CDR3 has 15 amino acids. CDR3 bases: TGCAGTGCTAGGCGGACTAGCGGGGGGGCCAATGAGCAGTTCTTC. Its protein is CSARRTSGGANEQFF.

This chain connects TRBV7-9 to TRBJ2-3, with D possibly TRBD1 on 5 matching bases. Trimming stripped 6 bases from V and 2 bases from J, with 21 bases between. This CDR3 has 17 residues. Per the germline V gene, CDR1 is SEHNR and CDR2 is FQNEAQ (reference sequence). The CDR3, as DNA: TGTGCCAGCAGACCCCCTGGGCAGGGAATTGCCACAGATACGCAGTATTTT. The encoded protein is CASRPPGQGIATDTQYF. Filled out from reference TRBV7-9 and TRBJ2-3, the complete variable domain reads DTGVSQNPRHKITKRGQNVTFRCDPISEHNRLYWYRQTLGQGPEFLTYFQNEAQLEKSRLLSDRFSAERPKGSFSTLEIQRTEQGDSAMYLCASRPPGQGIATDTQYFGPGTRLTVL.